This entry concerns a single TCR beta chain. This CDR3 is 13 amino acids long. V shed 4 bases, J shed 6 bases, and the junction held 3 bases outside the gene matches. Germline CDR1 SGHRS, CDR2 YFSETQ. These data belong to a study of blood T cell repertoires in COVID-19. Study as a whole: Samples of COVID-19 (acute and convalescent) were obtained from the United States, Italy and Spain.

The age range of participants was 18 to 89 years, with residence in 20 to 25 US areas. Profiled with immunoSEQ multiplex PCR; TCRdb holds only in-frame clones, not every one. The repertoire holds around 280,000 clones, with 87% as singletons. Sequencing was carried out using PBMCs or T cells enriched from blood (not recorded which). This chain uses TRBV5-1 with TRBJ1-2, with TRBD1 identical over 10 bases. This sequence originates from a woman aged 35 to 49 who had recovered from COVID-19. The CDR3 region is CASSAGQGDGYTF. The CDR3 coding sequence is TGCGCCAGCAGCGCCGGACAGGGGGATGGCTACACCTTC.